The 14 T cell receptor beta chains below were found in one sample sequenced in a study of T cell clusters in autoimmune cytopenias (dated by TCRdb to between 2018 and 2021). Each sample's TRB amplification started from approximately 240 ng of peripheral blood genomic DNA, which corresponds to some 41,000 genome equivalents. The data were produced on an Illumina MiSeq. TRB rearrangements were amplified by multiplex PCR following a touch-down protocol, with the TRB-A and TRB-B primer pools mixed in one tube. The reads, reprocessed by TCRdb, yield one row per CDR3 protein sequence and no DNA. The table for this sample lists several thousand distinct CDR3 sequences. Approximately 8.9% of the sample lies in the top ten. This sample also appeared in a second study, on T cell repertoires in aging, cancer and after chemotherapy.

The source material was peripheral blood. The receptors derive from a human donor in good health.

This clonotype is deemed medium-sized by its frequency. The chain employs TRBV6-1 and TRBJ1-3. The V gene's germline CDR1 is MNHNS and CDR2 SASEGT. This CDR3 comprises 11 residues. CDR3 residues: CASKDRDTIYF.

The genes are TRBV5-6 and TRBJ2-2; TCRdb selects TRBD2, and the lack of DNA leaves this call unchecked. Per germline, CDR1 SGHDT and CDR2 YYEEEE. This CDR3 contains 16 residues. CDR3 sequence reads: CASTLGLAGGPWELFF.

V gene TRBV11-3 combines with J gene TRBJ2-7; there is no DNA to check the TCRdb D call of TRBD2. Germline CDR1 SGHNT, CDR2 YENEEA. CDR3 size: 16 residues. CDR3: CASTPDRGQPLREQYF.

The chain employs TRBV11-2 and TRBJ2-5; TCRdb outputs TRBD1, but without DNA this stays unchecked. This CDR3 comprises 15 residues. The germline V gene has CDR1 SGHAT and CDR2 FQNNGV. The CDR3 loop is CASSFLGTRWETQYF. The whole variable domain, remainder taken from reference TRBV11-2 and TRBJ2-5, is EAGVAQSPRYKIIEKRQSVAFWCNPISGHATLYWYQQILGQGPKLLIQFQNNGVVDDSQLPKDRFSAERLKGVDSTLKIQPAKLEDSAVYLCASSFLGTRWETQYFGPGTRLLVL.

The chain recombines TRBV5-5 with TRBJ2-3; lacking DNA, the TRBD2 call made by TCRdb goes unchecked. CDR3 length: 16 amino acids. Germline CDR1 is SGHKS and CDR2 is YYEKEE (reference sequence). The CDR3 here is CASSTGLAGGPGPQYF.

CDR3 amino acids: CASSSGGRYTF. The chain employs TRBV6-5 and TRBJ1-2; TCRdb picks TRBD1, but there is no DNA to check that call. CDR1 is MNHEY, CDR2 SVGAGI, per germline. The CDR3 has 11 residues.

The chain is built from TRBV7-9 and TRBJ2-5; no DNA is available, so the TRBD1 call from TCRdb remains unchecked. Germline assignment: CDR1 SEHNR and CDR2 FQNEAQ (reference sequence). The CDR3 is made up of 16 amino acids. The CDR3: CASSLVDRDLEETQYF.

In terms of frequency, this clonotype is medium-sized (0.01 to 0.1%). The gene calls are TRBV19 and TRBJ2-3; absent DNA, TCRdb's TRBD1 call cannot be checked. Germline loops: CDR1 LNHDA, CDR2 SQIVND (reference sequence). This CDR3 contains 13 residues. The CDR3 loop reads CASSMVPQDTQYF.

This rearrangement joins TRBV6-2 or TRBV6-3 to TRBJ2-5; TCRdb lists TRBD2, though no DNA is available to test this call. Germline CDR1 and CDR2: MNHEY and SVGEGT. The CDR3 covers 15 residues. The CDR3: CASTLAGGPMETQYF.

This clonotype is labeled medium-sized based on frequency. The chain uses TRBV5-6 and TRBJ2-7. CDR1 is SGHDT, CDR2 YYEEEE, per germline. This CDR3 has 12 amino acids. The CDR3 loop reads CASSFSGYEQYF.

J is TRBJ2-2 and V is TRBV30; TCRdb's assignment of TRBD2 cannot be checked, as there is no DNA. CDR3 length: 16 amino acids. From germline, CDR1 is GTSNPN and CDR2 SVGIG (reference sequence). CDR3 sequence: CAWRKRGIANTGELFF.

The chain joins TRBV6-1 to TRBJ1-2; TCRdb's assignment of TRBD1 cannot be checked, as there is no DNA. The CDR3 loop spans 13 amino acids. Germline V gives CDR1 MNHNS, CDR2 SASEGT. CDR3 loop: CASTSRDNYGYTF.

The V and J genes are TRBV10-3 and TRBJ1-4. This CDR3 is built from 12 residues. In germline, CDR1 is ENHRY, CDR2 SYGVKD. CDR3 in amino acids: CAISELNEKLFF.

This CDR3 reads CASSYLGTANTGELFF. The rearrangement uses TRBV6-2 or TRBV6-3 and TRBJ2-2; the TRBD1 assignment by TCRdb is unverifiable without DNA. From germline, CDR1 is MNHEY and CDR2 SVGEGT. There are 16 residues in the CDR3.